This T cell receptor (beta chain) is drawn from a study of blood T cell repertoires in COVID-19. The length of the CDR3 is 15 residues. Trimming shortened V by 6 bases and J by 1 base, and 15 bases separated the two germline ends. CDR1 and CDR2 (germline): MDHEN, SYDVKM. Participants, about 18 to 90 years old, spanned approximately 26 US areas. Participants' own reports of clinical history determined their cohort assignment. Produced via immunoSEQ multiplex PCR; TCRdb's table is partial and in-frame only. Among about 320,000 clones listed, 90% to 95% were seen once. The genes are TRBV28 and TRBJ1-1, with unresolved D. The sample taken for sequencing was PBMCs or T cells enriched from blood (not recorded which). The TCR comes from a woman aged 30 to 39 who had been exposed to COVID-19. CDR3 coding DNA: TGTGCCAGCAGCCTTTCCTCAAACAGGAACACTGAAGCTTTCTTT. Its translation is CASSLSSNRNTEAFF.